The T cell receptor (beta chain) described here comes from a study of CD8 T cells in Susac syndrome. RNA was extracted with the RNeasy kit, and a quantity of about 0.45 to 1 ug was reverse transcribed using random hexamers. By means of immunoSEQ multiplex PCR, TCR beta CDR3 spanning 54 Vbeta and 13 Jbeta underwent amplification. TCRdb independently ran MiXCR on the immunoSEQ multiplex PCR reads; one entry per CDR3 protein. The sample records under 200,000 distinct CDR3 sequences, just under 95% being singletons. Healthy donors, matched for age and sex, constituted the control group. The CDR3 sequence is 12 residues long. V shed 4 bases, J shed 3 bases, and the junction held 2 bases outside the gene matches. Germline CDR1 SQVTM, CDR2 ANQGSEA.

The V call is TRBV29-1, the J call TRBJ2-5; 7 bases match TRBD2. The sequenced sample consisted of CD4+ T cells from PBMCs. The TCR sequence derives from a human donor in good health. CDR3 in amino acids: CSVVRGEETQYF. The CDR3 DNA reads TGCAGCGTTGTTCGGGGGGAAGAGACCCAGTACTTC.